One and the same sample provided the 3 T cell receptor beta chains below, sequenced in a study of T cells in Graves' hyperthyroidism and ophthalmopathy. Regions amplified from RNA transcripts were the TCR beta CDR3 regions. A first-round RT-PCR of the TCR CDR3 used the HTBI primer set. TCRdb re-derived calls from the multiplex PCR reads in MiXCR, one entry per CDR3 protein. The data show 360,000 or so distinct CDR3 sequences, around 15% seen once. The sequencing sample was made of blood. Receptor source: a woman in her sixties or seventies with Graves' ophthalmopathy.

The table lists this clonotype with a count of one. J is TRBJ1-1 and V is TRBV12-3 or TRBV12-4; D unresolved. This CDR3 region has 15 residues. Deletions cut 7 bases from V and 1 base from J, with 16 bases between. For the CDR3, the DNA is TGTGCCAGCACCACGCGGATCCTGGGGAACACTGAAGCTTTCTTT. This gives the protein CASTTRILGNTEAFF.

This clonotype was seen at least ten times. The rearrangement uses TRBV12-3 or TRBV12-4 and TRBJ2-5, with 12 bases lining up with TRBD2. The CDR3 consists of 16 residues. J was trimmed by 2 bases and V by 4 bases; bases with no gene match: 5. The CDR3 is CASSYRLAGGQETQYF. CDR3 nucleotide sequence: TGTGCCAGCAGTTATAGGCTAGCGGGAGGGCAAGAGACCCAGTACTTC.

The sample holds a few counts of this clonotype. The chain uses TRBV6-1 and TRBJ2-3; TRBD1 aligns across 8 bases. This CDR3 comprises 15 residues. Per germline, CDR1 MNHNS and CDR2 SASEGT. The trim removed 0 bases at V and 3 bases at J, leaving 2 bases unmatched. In DNA form, the CDR3 reads TGTGCCAGCAGTGAAGCTTACAGGGGGACAGATACGCAGTATTTT. It codes for CASSEAYRGTDTQYF.